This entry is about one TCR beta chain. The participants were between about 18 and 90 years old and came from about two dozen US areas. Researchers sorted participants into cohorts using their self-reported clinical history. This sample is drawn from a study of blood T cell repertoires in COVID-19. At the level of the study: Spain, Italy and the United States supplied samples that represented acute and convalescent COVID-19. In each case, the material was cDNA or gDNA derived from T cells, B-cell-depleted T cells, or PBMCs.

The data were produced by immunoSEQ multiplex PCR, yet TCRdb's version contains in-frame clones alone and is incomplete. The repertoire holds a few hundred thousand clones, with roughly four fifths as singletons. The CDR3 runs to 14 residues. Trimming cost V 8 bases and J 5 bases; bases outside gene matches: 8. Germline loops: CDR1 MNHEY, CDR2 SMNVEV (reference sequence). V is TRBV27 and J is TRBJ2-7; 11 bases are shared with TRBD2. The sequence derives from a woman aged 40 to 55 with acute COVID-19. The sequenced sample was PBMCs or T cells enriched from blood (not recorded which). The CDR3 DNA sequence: TGTGCCAGCGGTAGCGGGAGGGCCCACCACGAGCAGTACTTC. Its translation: CASGSGRAHHEQYF.